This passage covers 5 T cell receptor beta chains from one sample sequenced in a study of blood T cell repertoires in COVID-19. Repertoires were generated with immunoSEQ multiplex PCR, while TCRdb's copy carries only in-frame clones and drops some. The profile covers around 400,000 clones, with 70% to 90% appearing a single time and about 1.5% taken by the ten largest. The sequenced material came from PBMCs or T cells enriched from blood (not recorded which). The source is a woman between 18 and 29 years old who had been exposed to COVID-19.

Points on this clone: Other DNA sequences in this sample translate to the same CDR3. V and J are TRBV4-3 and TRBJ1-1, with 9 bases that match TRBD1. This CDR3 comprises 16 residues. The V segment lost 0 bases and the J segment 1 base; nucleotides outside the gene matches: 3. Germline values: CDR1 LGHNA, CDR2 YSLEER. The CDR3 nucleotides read TGCGCCAGCAGCCAAGATCCACAGGGGGCGAACACTGAAGCTTTCTTT. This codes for CASSQDPQGANTEAFF.

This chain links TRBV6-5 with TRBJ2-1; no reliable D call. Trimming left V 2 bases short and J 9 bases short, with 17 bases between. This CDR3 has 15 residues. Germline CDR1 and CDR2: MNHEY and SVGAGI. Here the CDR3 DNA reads TGTGCCAGCAGTTACGGCCCCTTACGCCCGGGTGAGCAGTTCTTC. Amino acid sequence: CASSYGPLRPGEQFF.

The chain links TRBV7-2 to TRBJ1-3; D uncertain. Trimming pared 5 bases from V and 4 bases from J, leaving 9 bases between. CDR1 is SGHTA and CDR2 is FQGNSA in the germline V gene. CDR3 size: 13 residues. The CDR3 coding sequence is TGTGCCAGCAGCACTCCCCCCGGAAACACCATATATTTT. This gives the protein CASSTPPGNTIYF.

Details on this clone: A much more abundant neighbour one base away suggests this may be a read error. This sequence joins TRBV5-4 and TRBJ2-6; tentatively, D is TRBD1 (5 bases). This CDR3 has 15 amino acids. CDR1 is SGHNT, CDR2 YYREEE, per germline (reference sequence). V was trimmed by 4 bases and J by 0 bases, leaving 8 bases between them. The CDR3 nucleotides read TGTGCCAGCAGCCAAGGGGTCTCTGGGGCCAACGTCCTGACTTTC. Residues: CASSQGVSGANVLTF.

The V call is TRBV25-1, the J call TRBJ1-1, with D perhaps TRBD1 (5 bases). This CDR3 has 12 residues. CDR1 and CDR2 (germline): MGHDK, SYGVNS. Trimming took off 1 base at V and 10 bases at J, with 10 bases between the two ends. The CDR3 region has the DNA TGTGCCAGCAGTGAATTCGGTCAGGGAGCTTTCTTT. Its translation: CASSEFGQGAFF. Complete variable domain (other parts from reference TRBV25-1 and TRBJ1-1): EADIYQTPRYLVIGTGKKITLECSQTMGHDKMYWYQQDPGMELHLIHYSYGVNSTEKGDLSSESTVSRIRTEHFPLTLESARPSHTSQYLCASSEFGQGAFFGQGTRLTVV.